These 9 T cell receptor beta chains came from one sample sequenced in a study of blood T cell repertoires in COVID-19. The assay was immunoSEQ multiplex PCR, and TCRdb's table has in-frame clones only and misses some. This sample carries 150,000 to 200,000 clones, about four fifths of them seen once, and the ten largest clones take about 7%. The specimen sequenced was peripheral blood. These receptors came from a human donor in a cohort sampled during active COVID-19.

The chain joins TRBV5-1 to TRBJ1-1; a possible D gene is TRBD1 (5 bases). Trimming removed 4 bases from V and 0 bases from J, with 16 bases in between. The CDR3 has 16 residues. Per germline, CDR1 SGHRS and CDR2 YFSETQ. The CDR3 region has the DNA TGCGCCAGCAGCCCCCAGGACACGGACATGAACACTGAAGCTTTCTTT. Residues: CASSPQDTDMNTEAFF.

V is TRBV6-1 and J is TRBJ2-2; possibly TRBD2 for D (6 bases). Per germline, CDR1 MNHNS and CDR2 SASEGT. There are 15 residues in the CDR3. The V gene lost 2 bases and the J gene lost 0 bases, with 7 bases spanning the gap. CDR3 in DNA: TGTGCCAGCAGTGAATCGGGGGCGAACACCGGGGAGCTGTTTTTT. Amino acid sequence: CASSESGANTGELFF.

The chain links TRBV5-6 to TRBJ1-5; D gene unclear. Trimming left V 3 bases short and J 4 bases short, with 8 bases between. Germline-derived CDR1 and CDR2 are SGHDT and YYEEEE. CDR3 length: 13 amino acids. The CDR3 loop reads CASSWRRNQPQHF. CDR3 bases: TGTGCCAGCAGCTGGCGGCGGAATCAGCCCCAGCATTTT.

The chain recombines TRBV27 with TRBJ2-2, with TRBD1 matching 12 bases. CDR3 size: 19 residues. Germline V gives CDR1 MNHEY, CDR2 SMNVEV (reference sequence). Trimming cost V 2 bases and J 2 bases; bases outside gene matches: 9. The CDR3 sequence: CASSLTGQGAKKNTGELFF. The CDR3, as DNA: TGTGCCAGCAGTTTAACGGGACAGGGGGCAAAAAAAAACACCGGGGAGCTGTTTTTT.

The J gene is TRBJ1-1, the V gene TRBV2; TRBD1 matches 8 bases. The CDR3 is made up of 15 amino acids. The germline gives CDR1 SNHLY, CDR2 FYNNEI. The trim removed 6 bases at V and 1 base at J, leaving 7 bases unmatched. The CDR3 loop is CASSLPTGENTEAFF. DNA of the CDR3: TGTGCCAGCAGCCTCCCGACAGGGGAGAACACTGAAGCTTTCTTT.

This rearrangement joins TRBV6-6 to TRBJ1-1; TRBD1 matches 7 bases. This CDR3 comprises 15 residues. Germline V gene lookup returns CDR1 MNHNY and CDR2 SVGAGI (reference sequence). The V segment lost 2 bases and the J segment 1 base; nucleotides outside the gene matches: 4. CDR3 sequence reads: CASSYVTGTNTEAFF. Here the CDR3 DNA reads TGTGCCAGCAGTTACGTGACAGGGACGAACACTGAAGCTTTCTTT.

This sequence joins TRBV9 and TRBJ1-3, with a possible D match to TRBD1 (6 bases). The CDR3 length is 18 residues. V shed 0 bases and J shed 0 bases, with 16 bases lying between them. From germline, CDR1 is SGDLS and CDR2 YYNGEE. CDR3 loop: CASSVDRSGESSGNTIYF. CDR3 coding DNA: TGTGCCAGCAGCGTAGATCGGTCAGGGGAAAGCTCTGGAAACACCATATATTTT.

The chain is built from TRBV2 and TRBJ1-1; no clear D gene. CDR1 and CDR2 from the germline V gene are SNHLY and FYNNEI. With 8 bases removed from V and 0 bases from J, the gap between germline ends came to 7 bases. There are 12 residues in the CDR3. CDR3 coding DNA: TGTGCCAGCCTTGACTTGAACACTGAAGCTTTCTTT. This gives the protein CASLDLNTEAFF. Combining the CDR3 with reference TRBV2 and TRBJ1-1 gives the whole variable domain EPEVTQTPSHQVTQMGQEVILRCVPISNHLYFYWYRQILGQKVEFLVSFYNNEISEKSEIFDDQFSVERPDGSNFTLKIRSTKLEDSAMYFCASLDLNTEAFFGQGTRLTVV.

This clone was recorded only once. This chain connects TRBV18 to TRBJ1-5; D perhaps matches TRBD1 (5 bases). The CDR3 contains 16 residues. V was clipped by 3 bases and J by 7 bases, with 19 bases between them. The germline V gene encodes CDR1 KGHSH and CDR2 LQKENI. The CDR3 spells CASSPSFGGRWQPQHF. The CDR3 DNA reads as TGTGCCAGCTCACCCTCTTTCGGGGGACGTTGGCAGCCCCAGCATTTT.